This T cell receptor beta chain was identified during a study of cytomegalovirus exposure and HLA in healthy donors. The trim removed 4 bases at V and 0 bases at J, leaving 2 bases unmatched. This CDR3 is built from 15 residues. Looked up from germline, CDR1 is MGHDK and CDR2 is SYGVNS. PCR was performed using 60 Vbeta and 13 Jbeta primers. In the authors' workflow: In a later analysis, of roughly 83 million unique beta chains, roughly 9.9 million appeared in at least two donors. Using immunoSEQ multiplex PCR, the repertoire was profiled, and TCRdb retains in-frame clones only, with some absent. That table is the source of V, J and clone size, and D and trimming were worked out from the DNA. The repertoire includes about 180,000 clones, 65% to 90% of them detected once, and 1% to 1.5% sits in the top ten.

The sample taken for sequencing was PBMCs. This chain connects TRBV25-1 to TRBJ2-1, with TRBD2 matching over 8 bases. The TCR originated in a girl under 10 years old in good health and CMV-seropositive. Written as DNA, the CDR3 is TGTGCCAGCAGTGGGGCGGGAGGCTCCTACAATGAGCAGTTCTTC. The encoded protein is CASSGAGGSYNEQFF.